Here is one T cell receptor (beta chain) with its context. The antigen remains undetermined. Assay used: immunoSEQ multiplex PCR; TCRdb lists only in-frame clones, some missing. The sample consists of 40,000 to 45,000 clones, about 62% of them appearing once. Following an approximately eleven-day culture, CD4+ T cells were purified. Participants received two doses of either the BNT162b2 or mRNA-1273 vaccine. Neither prior SARS-CoV-2 infection nor positive nucleocapsid antibodies were present in the vaccine recipients. On both days 3 and 7, half of the culture medium was replaced with IL-2 medium. This sample is drawn from a study of vaccination effects on CD4 cells after COVID-19. In the study overall: Supplemented with about 10 IU/ml IL-2 and approximately 10 ug/ml peptides, about 2 million PBMC per well were kept in culture.

Per the germline V gene, CDR1 is SEHNR and CDR2 is FQNEAQ (reference sequence). CDR3 length: 15 residues. The V segment lost 1 base and the J segment 11 bases; nucleotides outside the gene matches: 8. The rearrangement joins TRBV7-9 to TRBJ1-6, with TRBD1 identical over 7 bases. The sequence derives from a human donor who received a COVID-19 vaccine. Sample: CD4+ T cells from PBMCs cultured without peptide, taken after COVID-19 vaccination. The CDR3, as DNA: TGTGCCAGCAGCTTAGGGGACAGATCGGTGGCACCCCTCCACTTT. Its protein product is CASSLGDRSVAPLHF.